This TCR beta chain was observed in a study of glioma-infiltrating T cells. Study outcomes and limitations: Above-expected tissue-blood divergence occurred in all gliomas, most in low-grade ones.

As to this clonotype: Its specificity is unknown. One base away lies a much larger clone, so this may be a sequencing read error.

Trimming left V 6 bases short and J 4 bases short, with 10 bases between. The germline V gene encodes CDR1 SGHAT and CDR2 FQNNGV. The CDR3 extends over 12 amino acids. TCR alpha and beta CDR3 regions were amplified from RNA using iRepertoire nested multiplex PCR. TCRdb processed the multiplex PCR reads anew with MiXCR; each CDR3 protein has one entry. The sample shows around 170,000 distinct CDR3 sequences, around 45% of them seen only once. The receptor's source is a human donor with low-grade glioma or glioblastoma, undergoing nonglioma brain surgery, or in good health (not recorded which). Sequenced input: glioma tissue, nonneoplastic brain tissue, or PBMCs (not recorded which). The chain employs TRBV11-2 and TRBJ2-7; D is possibly TRBD1 (5 bases). CDR3 nucleotide sequence: TGTGCCAGCAGGGCGTCAGGGTACGAGCAGTACTTC. Translating gives CASRASGYEQYF.